This TCR beta chain was sequenced during a study of cytomegalovirus exposure and HLA in healthy donors. Overall study findings and caveats: TRBV6-2, TRBV6-3 and other indistinguishable V segments were excluded. An analysis was carried out at a later point. It showed that HLA-associated TCR beta chains were more clonally expanded than equally common non-associated chains. A later analysis by the authors found several of the most significant clusters apparently linked to common viral pathogens.

Primers: 60 Vbeta forward and 13 Jbeta reverse. Some clones are missing from TCRdb's copy, which holds only in-frame ones; the method was immunoSEQ multiplex PCR. The table lists over 150,000 clones, roughly 87% of them singletons. As for this clone: Its target is unknown.

CDR1 SGHTS and CDR2 YDEGEE come from the germline V gene. CDR3 length equals 14 residues. Trimming removed 5 bases from V and 5 bases from J, with 14 bases in between. The V gene is TRBV5-8, the J gene TRBJ1-5; no reliable D call. Sample: PBMCs. The source of this sequence is a girl younger than two in good health and CMV-seronegative. The CDR3 DNA is TGTGCCAGCAGTTGGTGGAGTTCGGATCAGCCCCAGCATTTT. Its protein is CASSWWSSDQPQHF.